Reported below is one T cell receptor beta chain. TCRdb re-analysed the 5' RACE reads in MiXCR, keeping a single row per CDR3 protein. The sample comprises 100,000 to 120,000 distinct CDR3 sequences, roughly a sixth of which are singletons, and roughly 6% rests with the top ten. The sample belongs to a study of T-cell memory formation after mild COVID-19. V was trimmed by 4 bases and J by 5 bases, leaving 12 bases between them. The CDR3 has 13 amino acids. From germline, CDR1 is MNHNS and CDR2 SASEGT. The rearrangement uses TRBV6-1 and TRBJ2-7; D is unresolved. The sequence was obtained from a young man who had mild COVID-19 (a few samples of this study predate the infection). Cell type and time point are not known. The sample consisted of PBMCs or a T cell subset sorted from them (not recorded which). This CDR3 is CASSVSAWDEQYV. CDR3 coding DNA: TGTGCCAGCAGTGTATCGGCCTGGGACGAGCAGTACGTC.